This entry features one T cell receptor beta chain sequence. Antigen unknown. This entry belongs to a study of cytomegalovirus exposure and HLA in healthy donors. Findings and caveats of the study: Later on, a genetic analysis was performed. It linked a missense variant in DCLRE1C with V- and J-gene trimming of TCR beta.

V lost 3 bases, J lost 4 bases, and 24 bases lay in between. The germline V gene encodes CDR1 MDHEN and CDR2 SYDVKM. The CDR3 extends over 18 amino acids. 60 Vbeta and 13 Jbeta primers were used in PCR. In the authors' workflow: Later analysis identified tens of millions of unique TCR beta chains, approximately 10 million shared. This table comes from immunoSEQ multiplex PCR, and its TCRdb copy is limited to in-frame clones, with some not included. Clone size and V and J calls were adopted from that table, with D and trimming inferred from the DNA. The sample totals approximately 130,000 clones; its top ten clones hold 2%.

The genes are TRBV28 and TRBJ2-5; TRBD1 might be the D (6 bases). This TCR was sampled from a woman aged 55-69 years in good health and CMV-seronegative. Sequenced sample: PBMCs. CDR3 bases: TGTGCCAGCAGTTTTGGGCGAAACGACAGGCGACCCCGAGAGACCCAGTACTTC. Protein product: CASSFGRNDRRPRETQYF.